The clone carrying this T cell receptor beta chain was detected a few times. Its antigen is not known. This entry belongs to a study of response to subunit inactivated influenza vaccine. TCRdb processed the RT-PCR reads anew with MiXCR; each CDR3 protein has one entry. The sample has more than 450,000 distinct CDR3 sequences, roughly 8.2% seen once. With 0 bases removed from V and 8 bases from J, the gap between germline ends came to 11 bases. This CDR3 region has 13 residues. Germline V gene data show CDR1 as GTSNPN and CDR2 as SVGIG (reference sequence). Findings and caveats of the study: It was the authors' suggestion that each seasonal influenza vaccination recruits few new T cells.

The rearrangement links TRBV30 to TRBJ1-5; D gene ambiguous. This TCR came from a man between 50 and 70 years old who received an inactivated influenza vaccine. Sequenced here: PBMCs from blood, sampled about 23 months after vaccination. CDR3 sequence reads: CAWSVNSGKPQHF. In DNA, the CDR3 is TGTGCCTGGAGTGTTAATTCCGGGAAGCCCCAGCATTTT.